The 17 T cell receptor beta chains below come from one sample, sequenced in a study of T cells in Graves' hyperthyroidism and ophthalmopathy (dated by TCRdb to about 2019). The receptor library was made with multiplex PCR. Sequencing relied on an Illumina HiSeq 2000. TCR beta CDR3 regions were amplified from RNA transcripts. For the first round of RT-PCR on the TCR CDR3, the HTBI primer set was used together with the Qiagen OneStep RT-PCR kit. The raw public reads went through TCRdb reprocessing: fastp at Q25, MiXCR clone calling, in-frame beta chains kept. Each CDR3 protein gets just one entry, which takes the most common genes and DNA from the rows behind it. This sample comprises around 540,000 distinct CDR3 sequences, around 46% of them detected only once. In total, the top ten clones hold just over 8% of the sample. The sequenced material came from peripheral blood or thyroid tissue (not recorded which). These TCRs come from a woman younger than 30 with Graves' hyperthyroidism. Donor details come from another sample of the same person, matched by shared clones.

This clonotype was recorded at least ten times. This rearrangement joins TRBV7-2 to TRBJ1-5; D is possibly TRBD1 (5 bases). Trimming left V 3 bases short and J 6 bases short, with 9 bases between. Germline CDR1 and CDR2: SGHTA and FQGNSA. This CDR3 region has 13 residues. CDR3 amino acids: CASSLEGLQPQHF. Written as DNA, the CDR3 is TGTGCCAGCAGCTTGGAGGGACTTCAGCCCCAGCATTTT.

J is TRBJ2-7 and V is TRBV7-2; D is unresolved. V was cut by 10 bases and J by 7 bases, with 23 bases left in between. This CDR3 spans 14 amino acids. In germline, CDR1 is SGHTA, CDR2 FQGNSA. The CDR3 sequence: CATSEVGWTGEQYF. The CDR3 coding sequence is TGTGCCACCAGTGAGGTCGGCTGGACCGGGGAGCAGTACTTC.

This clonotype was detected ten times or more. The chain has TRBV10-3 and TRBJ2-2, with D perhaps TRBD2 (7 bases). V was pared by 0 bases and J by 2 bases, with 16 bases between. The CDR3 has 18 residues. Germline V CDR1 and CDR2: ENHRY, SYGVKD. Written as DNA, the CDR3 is TGTGCCATCAGTGAGTCGTGGGGGGGCACAGATAACACCGGGGAGCTGTTTTTT. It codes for CAISESWGGTDNTGELFF.

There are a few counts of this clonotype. The CDR3 DNA sequence: TGCAGTGCCCCGAGGGAGCGGACCCAGTACCAAGAGACCCAGTACTTC. Protein product: CSAPRERTQYQETQYF. This sequence joins TRBV20-1 and TRBJ2-5; TRBD2 is a possible D gene (5 bases). This CDR3 is 16 amino acids long. V lost 6 bases to trimming and J lost 0 bases, with 20 bases between them. Per the germline V gene, CDR1 is DFQATT and CDR2 is SNEGSKA (reference sequence).

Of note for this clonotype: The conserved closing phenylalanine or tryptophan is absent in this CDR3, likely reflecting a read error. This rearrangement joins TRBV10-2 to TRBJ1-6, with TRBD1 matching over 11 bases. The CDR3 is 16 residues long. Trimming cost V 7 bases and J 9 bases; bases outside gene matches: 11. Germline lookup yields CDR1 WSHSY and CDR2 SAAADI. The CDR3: CASITGQGAGGSPLHL. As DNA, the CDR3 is TGCGCCAGCATCACAGGACAGGGGGCCGGGGGTTCACCCCTCCACCTT.

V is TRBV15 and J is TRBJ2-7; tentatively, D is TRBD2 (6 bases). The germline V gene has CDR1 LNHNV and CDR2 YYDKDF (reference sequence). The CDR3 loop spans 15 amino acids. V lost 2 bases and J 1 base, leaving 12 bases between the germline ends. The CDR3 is CATSRRGTSSYEQYF. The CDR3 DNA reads TGTGCCACCAGCAGACGCGGGACTTCTTCCTACGAGCAGTACTTC.

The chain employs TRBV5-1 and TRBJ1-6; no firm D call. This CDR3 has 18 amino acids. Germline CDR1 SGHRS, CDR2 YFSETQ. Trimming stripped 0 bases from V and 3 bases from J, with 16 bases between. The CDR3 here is CASSLGPGQTHYNSPLHF. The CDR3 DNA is TGCGCCAGCAGCTTGGGTCCCGGCCAGACTCACTATAATTCACCCCTCCACTTT.

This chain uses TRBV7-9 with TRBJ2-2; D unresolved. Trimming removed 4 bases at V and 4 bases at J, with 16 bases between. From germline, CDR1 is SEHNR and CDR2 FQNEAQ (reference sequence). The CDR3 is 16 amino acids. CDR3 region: CASSSVWHTRTGELFF. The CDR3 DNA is TGTGCCAGCAGCTCCGTATGGCACACCCGCACCGGGGAGCTGTTTTTT.

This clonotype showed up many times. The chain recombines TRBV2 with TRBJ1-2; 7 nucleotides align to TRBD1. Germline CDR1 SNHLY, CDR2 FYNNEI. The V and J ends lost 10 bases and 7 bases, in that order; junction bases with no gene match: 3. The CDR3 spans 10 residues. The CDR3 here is CATRQGGYTF. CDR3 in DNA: TGTGCCACCCGACAGGGTGGCTACACCTTC.

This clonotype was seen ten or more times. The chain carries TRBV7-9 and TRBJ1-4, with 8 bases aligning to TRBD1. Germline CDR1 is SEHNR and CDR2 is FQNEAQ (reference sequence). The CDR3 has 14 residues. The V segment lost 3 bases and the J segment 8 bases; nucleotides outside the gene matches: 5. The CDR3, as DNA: TGTGCCAGCAGCTTGGACAGGGTGCAGGAAAAACTGTTTTTT. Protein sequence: CASSLDRVQEKLFF. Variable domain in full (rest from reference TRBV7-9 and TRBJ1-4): DTGVSQNPRHKITKRGQNVTFRCDPISEHNRLYWYRQTLGQGPEFLTYFQNEAQLEKSRLLSDRFSAERPKGSFSTLEIQRTEQGDSAMYLCASSLDRVQEKLFFGSGTQLSVL.

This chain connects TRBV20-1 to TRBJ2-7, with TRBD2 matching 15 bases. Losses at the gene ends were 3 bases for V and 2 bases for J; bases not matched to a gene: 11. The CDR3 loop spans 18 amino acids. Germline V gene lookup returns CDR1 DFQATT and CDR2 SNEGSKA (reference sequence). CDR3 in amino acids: CSASDPGLAGGKTYEQYF. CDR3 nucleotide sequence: TGCAGTGCTAGTGACCCGGGACTAGCGGGAGGAAAAACCTACGAGCAGTACTTC.

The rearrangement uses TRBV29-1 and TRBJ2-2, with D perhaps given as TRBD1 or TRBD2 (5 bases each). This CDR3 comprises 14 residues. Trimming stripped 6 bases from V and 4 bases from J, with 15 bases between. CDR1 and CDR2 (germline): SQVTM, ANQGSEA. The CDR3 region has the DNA TGCAGCGTCACCGGGACGTCCCTCACCGGGGAGCTGTTTTTT. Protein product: CSVTGTSLTGELFF.

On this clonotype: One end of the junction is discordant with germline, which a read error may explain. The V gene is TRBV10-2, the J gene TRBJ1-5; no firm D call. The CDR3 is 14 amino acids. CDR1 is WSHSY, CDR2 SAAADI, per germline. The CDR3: CASGLGQTNQPQHF. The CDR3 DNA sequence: TGTGCTAGTGGTTTAGGGCAGACTAATCAGCCCCAGCATTTT.

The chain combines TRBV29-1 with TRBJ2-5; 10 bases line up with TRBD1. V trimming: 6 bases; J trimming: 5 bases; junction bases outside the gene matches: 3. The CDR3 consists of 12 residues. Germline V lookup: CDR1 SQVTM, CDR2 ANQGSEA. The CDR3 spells CSVGQGFETQYF. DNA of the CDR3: TGCAGCGTGGGACAGGGGTTTGAGACCCAGTACTTC. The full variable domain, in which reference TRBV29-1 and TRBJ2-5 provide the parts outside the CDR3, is SAVISQKPSRDICQRGTSLTIQCQVDSQVTMMFWYRQQPGQSLTLIATANQGSEATYESGFVIDKFPISRPNLTFSTLTVSNMSPEDSSIYLCSVGQGFETQYFGPGTRLLVL.

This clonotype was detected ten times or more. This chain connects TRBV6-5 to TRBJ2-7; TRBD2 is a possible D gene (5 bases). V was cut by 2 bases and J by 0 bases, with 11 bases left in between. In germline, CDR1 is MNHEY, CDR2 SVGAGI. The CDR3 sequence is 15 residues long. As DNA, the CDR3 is TGTGCCAGCAGTTACCCCCAAGGGAGCTCCTACGAGCAGTACTTC. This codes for CASSYPQGSSYEQYF.

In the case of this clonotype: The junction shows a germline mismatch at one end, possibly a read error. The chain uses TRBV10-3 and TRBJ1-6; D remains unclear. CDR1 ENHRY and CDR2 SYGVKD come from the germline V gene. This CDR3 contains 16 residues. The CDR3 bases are TGTGCAATCAGTGACCAGGTTTCCCAAGAAAATTCACCCCTCCACTTT. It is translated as CAISDQVSQENSPLHF.

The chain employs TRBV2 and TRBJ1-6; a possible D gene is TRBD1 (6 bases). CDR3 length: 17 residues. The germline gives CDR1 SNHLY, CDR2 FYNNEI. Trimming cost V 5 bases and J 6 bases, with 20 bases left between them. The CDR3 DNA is TGTGCCAGCAGTTACTCGTCCACGGGGGCCTCTAATTCACCCCTCCACTTT. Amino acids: CASSYSSTGASNSPLHF.